These 13 T cell receptor beta chains share one sample of origin, sequenced in a study of blood T cells in healthy people across ages. Primers used in a second PCR of about 6 to 11 cycles were a sample-barcoded 5' primer and a J-beta primer mix. MiXCR, run by TCRdb on the 5' RACE reads, gives a single entry per CDR3 protein. The sample holds about 1.4 million distinct CDR3 sequences, approximately 59% seen once. The specimen sequenced was blood. These receptors came from a man younger than 35 in good health.

This rearrangement joins TRBV20-1 to TRBJ2-1; 9 nucleotides agree with TRBD2. The CDR3 consists of 16 residues. The J segment lost 0 bases and the V segment lost 6 bases, leaving 9 bases of the junction unmatched. The germline gives CDR1 DFQATT, CDR2 SNEGSKA (reference sequence). CDR3 region: CSAPAGGSDSYNEQFF. The CDR3 bases are TGCAGTGCCCCAGCGGGAGGCTCTGACTCCTACAATGAGCAGTTCTTC.

The rearrangement links TRBV9 to TRBJ1-2; tentative D call: TRBD1 (6 bases). This CDR3 has 16 amino acids. V was pared by 6 bases and J by 0 bases, with 18 bases between. Per the germline V gene, CDR1 is SGDLS and CDR2 is YYNGEE. In DNA, the CDR3 is TGTGCCAGCACCGGGGGGGCAGACAAATCTAACTATGGCTACACCTTC. Protein sequence: CASTGGADKSNYGYTF.

The chain is built from TRBV24-1 and TRBJ2-1; D ambiguous. CDR1 KGHDR and CDR2 SFDVKD come from the germline V gene. The V gene lost 5 bases and the J gene lost 10 bases, with 11 bases spanning the gap. The CDR3 has 12 residues. The CDR3 spells CATSAGRGEQFF. CDR3 nucleotides: TGTGCCACCAGTGCTGGTCGTGGCGAGCAGTTCTTC.

V usage is TRBV20-1 and J usage is TRBJ1-6; the D gene is possibly TRBD1 (6 bases). This CDR3 is built from 12 residues. The germline V gene has CDR1 DFQATT and CDR2 SNEGSKA (reference sequence). V was trimmed by 7 bases and J by 6 bases, leaving 10 bases between them. This chain's CDR3 is CSVGQINSPLHF. The CDR3 region has the DNA TGCAGTGTCGGACAGATTAATTCACCCCTCCACTTT.

J is TRBJ2-3 and V is TRBV30; no clear D gene. V lost 5 bases and J 6 bases, leaving 15 bases between the germline ends. The CDR3 has 13 amino acids. The germline gives CDR1 GTSNPN, CDR2 SVGIG (reference sequence). The CDR3: CAWARTFRDTQYF. The CDR3 DNA sequence: TGTGCCTGGGCTCGGACCTTTCGGGATACGCAGTATTTT.

The rearrangement links TRBV12-3 or TRBV12-4 to TRBJ1-2; the D gene is possibly TRBD1 (6 bases). CDR3 size: 16 residues. The V gene lost 3 bases and the J gene lost 0 bases, with 14 bases spanning the gap. This chain's CDR3 is CASSFGQMLANYGYTF. In DNA, the CDR3 is TGTGCCAGCAGTTTCGGACAGATGTTAGCTAACTATGGCTACACCTTC.

The J gene is TRBJ1-1, the V gene TRBV4-1; the D is unclear. The CDR3 is 15 amino acids. The ends were cut back, 1 base at V and 0 bases at J, with 9 bases in the middle. Germline V gene lookup returns CDR1 MGHRA and CDR2 YSYEKL. The CDR3 bases are TGCGCCAGCAGCCAAGTAACACCTCTGAACACTGAAGCTTTCTTT. Translating gives CASSQVTPLNTEAFF.

The rearrangement joins TRBV11-2 to TRBJ2-5, with D hard to call. Looked up from germline, CDR1 is SGHAT and CDR2 is FQNNGV. This CDR3 has 15 amino acids. Trimming removed 1 base from V and 6 bases from J, with 15 bases in between. DNA of the CDR3: TGTGCCAGCAGCTTAGTGTCGGGTCTCAGGAAGACCCAGTACTTC. Translated: CASSLVSGLRKTQYF.

The chain recombines TRBV18 with TRBJ2-7, with D unclear. Per the germline V gene, CDR1 is KGHSH and CDR2 is LQKENI. The CDR3 is made up of 13 amino acids. V was trimmed by 3 bases and J by 2 bases, leaving 8 bases between them. CDR3 coding DNA: TGTGCCAGCTCACCTGTAACCCCCTACGAGCAGTACTTC. It is translated as CASSPVTPYEQYF.

The chain combines TRBV5-1 with TRBJ2-3; 12 positions match TRBD2. The V gene's germline CDR1 is SGHRS and CDR2 YFSETQ. The CDR3 runs 16 residues. V was clipped by 5 bases and J by 4 bases; unmatched bases: 8. Here the CDR3 DNA reads TGCGCCAGCAGATCTAGACTAGCGGGAGCTGCAGATACGCAGTATTTT. It is translated as CASRSRLAGAADTQYF. Looking up the rest from reference TRBV5-1 and TRBJ2-3 gives the full variable domain: KAGVTQTPRYLIKTRGQQVTLSCSPISGHRSVSWYQQTPGQGLQFLFEYFSETQRNKGNFPGRFSGRQFSNSRSEMNVSTLELGDSALYLCASRSRLAGAADTQYFGPGTRLTVL.

The chain links TRBV5-4 to TRBJ2-5; 7 bases are a match to TRBD2. Germline V lookup: CDR1 SGHNT, CDR2 YYREEE (reference sequence). The CDR3 is 15 amino acids. J lost 0 bases, V lost 5 bases, and 7 bases had no gene match. The CDR3 DNA sequence: TGTGCCAGCAGACCGGGACTACATAACCAAGAGACCCAGTACTTC. Amino acids: CASRPGLHNQETQYF.

Worth noting for this clonotype: Germline and junction disagree at one end, which may indicate a read error. The chain joins TRBV4-3 to TRBJ1-2; D unclear. CDR3 size: 17 residues. Germline values: CDR1 LGHNA, CDR2 YSLEER. Here the CDR3 reads CASSEDRATKANYGYTF. CDR3 DNA sequence: TGCGCCAGCAGCGAAGATCGAGCCACGAAAGCTAACTATGGCTACACCTTC.

The V and J genes are TRBV12-5 and TRBJ2-1; D remains ambiguous. The germline V gene has CDR1 LGHNT and CDR2 FRNRAP. The V and J ends lost 2 bases and 4 bases respectively, with 15 bases between them. CDR3 length: 16 residues. The CDR3 DNA sequence: TGTGCTAGTGGTTTGCCACAGCCCACCGGATACAATGAGCAGTTCTTC. This gives the protein CASGLPQPTGYNEQFF.